This T cell receptor beta chain was recovered during a study of T cells in Graves' hyperthyroidism and ophthalmopathy. Study-level results: Prediction of ophthalmopathy progression came a median roughly 7.1 months pre-onset. In blood, most of the thyroid clonotypes expanded above 0.001 were also present.

RNA transcripts yielded amplified TCR beta CDR3 regions. The primer set for the first-round RT-PCR of the TCR CDR3 was HTBI. TCRdb fed the multiplex PCR reads into MiXCR, producing one record per CDR3 protein. The data show some 650,000 distinct CDR3 sequences, 16% seen once. Regarding this clonotype: Antigen unknown.

Germline values: CDR1 GTSNPN, CDR2 SVGIG (reference sequence). This CDR3 is 14 amino acids long. Trimming took 0 bases from V and 7 from J, leaving 13 bases between them. Sequenced material: blood. This chain links TRBV30 with TRBJ2-1; D uncertain. This receptor was obtained from a woman aged 40 to 50 with Graves' ophthalmopathy. This CDR3 is CAWSVLQVGNEQFF. CDR3 DNA: TGTGCCTGGAGTGTCCTTCAGGTAGGGAATGAGCAGTTCTTC.